This TCR beta chain was profiled in a study of blood T cell repertoires in COVID-19 (dated by TCRdb to about 2020). Context from the whole study: The collaborator samples originated in the United States, Italy and Spain and spanned the acute and convalescent phases of COVID-19. The prospective study material was composed of cDNA or gDNA derived from T cells, B-cell-depleted T cells, or PBMCs. Deeply sampled blood TCRbeta repertoires from subjects exposed to, actively infected with, or recovered from COVID-19 were included in the dataset. The repertoires were released in a freely available public database meant as a resource for research on the immune response to SARS-CoV-2. Samples came from the ongoing ImmuneRACE study (first 160 participants) plus 1,254 subjects from 6 global collaborators. Nearly every sample came with metadata listing a de-identified subject ID, COVID-19 status, age in years and sex. Where available, HLA class I and class II types were taken from metadata supplied by the sample provider and were not determined by assay-based typing. General conclusions and limits of the study: How much clinical and demographic metadata was included differed by source and by participant, and the metadata was provided uncurated.

The CDR3 numbers 14 residues from cysteine through phenylalanine. The sequence is cut down to CDR3 DNA, 42 bases in frame from base 1. CDR1 MNHNS and CDR2 SASEGT were looked up in the germline V gene. V loses 2 bases of germline sequence and J loses 4 bases, and the interval between the two ends is 9 bases. The collaborating institutions used their own protocols to collect whole blood in K2EDTA tubes. For TCRbeta analysis, collaborator samples were shipped as frozen whole blood, as isolated PBMCs, or as DNA extracted from either sample type. The immunoSEQ Assay, a bias-controlled multiplex PCR, was used to amplify TCRbeta CDR3 regions from genomic DNA. Per the authors' processing: Nucleated cell counts per sample were estimated from amplification of reference gene primers within the assay. To quantify the absolute abundance of each unique TCRbeta CDR3 rearrangement, sequence reads were collapsed and filtered. Productive Simpson clonality was computed per sample as the square root of Simpson's diversity index over productive rearrangements. In its TCRdb copy, this immuneACCESS table keeps in-frame sequences only and misses some clones. Where compared with another copy, unresolved V genes explain less than half of these, and the others have no known cause. That table supplies the V and J calls and clone size; D and trimming were determined from the DNA. This sample gives approximately 110,000 clones in total; roughly 84% of them show up just once. The top ten hold under 2.5% of the sample.

Remarks on this clone: Its antigen is unknown. One base away there is no much larger clone; base qualities are not given.

Sequencing input: peripheral blood. The receptor was isolated from a human donor in a cohort sampled during active COVID-19. The sequence joins TRBV6-1 to TRBJ1-3; possibly the D gene is TRBD1, per 5 matching bases. The CDR3 sequence is CASSEQGLGNTIYF. The DNA reads as follows: TGTGCCAGCAGTGAACAGGGATTAGGAAACACCATATATTTT.